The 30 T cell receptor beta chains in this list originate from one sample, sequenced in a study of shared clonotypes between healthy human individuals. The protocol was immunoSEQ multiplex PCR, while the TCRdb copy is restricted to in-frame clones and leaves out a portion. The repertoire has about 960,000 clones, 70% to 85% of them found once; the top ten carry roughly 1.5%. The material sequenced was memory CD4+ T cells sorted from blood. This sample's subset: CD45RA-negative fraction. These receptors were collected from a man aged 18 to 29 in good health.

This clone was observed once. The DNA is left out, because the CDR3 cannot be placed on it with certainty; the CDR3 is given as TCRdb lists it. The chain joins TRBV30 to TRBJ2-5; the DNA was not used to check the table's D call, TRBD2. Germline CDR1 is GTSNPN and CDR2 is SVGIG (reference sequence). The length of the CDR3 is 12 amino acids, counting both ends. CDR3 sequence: CAWAIGTRAGYF.

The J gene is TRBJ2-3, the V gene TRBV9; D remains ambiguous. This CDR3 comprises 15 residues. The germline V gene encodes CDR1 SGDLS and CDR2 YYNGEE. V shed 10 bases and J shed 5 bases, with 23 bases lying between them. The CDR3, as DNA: TGTGCCGGCTCCCGAGGCCAAGATCGAGTAGATACGCAGTATTTT. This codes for CAGSRGQDRVDTQYF.

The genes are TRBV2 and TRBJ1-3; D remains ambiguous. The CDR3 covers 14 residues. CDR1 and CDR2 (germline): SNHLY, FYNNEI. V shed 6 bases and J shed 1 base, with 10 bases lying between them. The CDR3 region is CASSATRSGNTIYF. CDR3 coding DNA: TGTGCCAGCAGCGCGACACGTTCTGGAAACACCATATATTTT. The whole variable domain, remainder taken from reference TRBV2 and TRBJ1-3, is EPEVTQTPSHQVTQMGQEVILRCVPISNHLYFYWYRQILGQKVEFLVSFYNNEISEKSEIFDDQFSVERPDGSNFTLKIRSTKLEDSAMYFCASSATRSGNTIYFGEGSWLTVV.

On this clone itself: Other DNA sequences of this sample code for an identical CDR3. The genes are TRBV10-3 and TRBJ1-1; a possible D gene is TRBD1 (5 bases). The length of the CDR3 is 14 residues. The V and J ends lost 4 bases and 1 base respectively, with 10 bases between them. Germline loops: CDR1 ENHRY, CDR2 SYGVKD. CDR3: CAISGGRENTEAFF. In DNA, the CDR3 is TGTGCCATCAGTGGGGGACGGGAGAACACTGAAGCTTTCTTT.

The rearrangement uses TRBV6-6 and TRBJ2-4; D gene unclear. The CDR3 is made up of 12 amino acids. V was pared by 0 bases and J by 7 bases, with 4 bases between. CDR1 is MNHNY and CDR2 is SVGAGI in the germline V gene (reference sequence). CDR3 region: CASSYSGNIQYF. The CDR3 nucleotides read TGTGCCAGCAGTTACTCGGGGAACATTCAGTACTTC.

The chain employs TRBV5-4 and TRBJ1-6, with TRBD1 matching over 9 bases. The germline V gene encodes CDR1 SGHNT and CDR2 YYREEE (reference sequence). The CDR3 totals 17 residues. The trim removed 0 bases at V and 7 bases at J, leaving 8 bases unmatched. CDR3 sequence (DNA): TGTGCCAGCAGCTTGGAGAGAGGACAGGGGAGGAATTCACCCCTCCACTTT. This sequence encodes CASSLERGQGRNSPLHF.

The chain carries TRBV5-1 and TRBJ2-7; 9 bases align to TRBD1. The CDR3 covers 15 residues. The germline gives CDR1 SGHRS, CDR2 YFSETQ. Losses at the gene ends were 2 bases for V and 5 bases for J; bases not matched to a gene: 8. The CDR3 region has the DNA TGCGCCAGCAGCTTAGAACAGGGGGCGTTTCACGAGCAGTACTTC. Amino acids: CASSLEQGAFHEQYF.

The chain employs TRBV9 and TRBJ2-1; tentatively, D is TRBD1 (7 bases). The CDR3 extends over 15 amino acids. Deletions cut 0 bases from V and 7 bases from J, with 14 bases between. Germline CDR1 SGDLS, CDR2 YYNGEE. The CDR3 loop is CASSVGGDSSNEQFF. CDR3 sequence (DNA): TGTGCCAGCAGCGTAGGGGGGGACAGTTCTAATGAGCAGTTCTTC.

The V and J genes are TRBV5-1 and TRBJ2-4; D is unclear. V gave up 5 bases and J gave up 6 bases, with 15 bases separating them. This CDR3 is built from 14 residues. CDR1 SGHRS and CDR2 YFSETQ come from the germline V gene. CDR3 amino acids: CASSSSTATNIQYF. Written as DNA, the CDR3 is TGCGCCAGCAGTTCTTCCACGGCGACAAACATTCAGTACTTC.

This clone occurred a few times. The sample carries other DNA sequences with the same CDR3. CDR3 in DNA: TGTGCCAGCAGCTCCCAGGGCGATCAGCCCCAGCATTTT. Its translation: CASSSQGDQPQHF. The J gene is TRBJ1-5, the V gene TRBV7-2; D might be TRBD1 (5 bases). Germline loops: CDR1 SGHTA, CDR2 FQGNSA. The CDR3 covers 13 residues. Trimming removed 4 bases at V and 5 bases at J, with 9 bases between. The complete variable domain, with remaining parts taken from reference TRBV7-2 and TRBJ1-5, reads GAGVSQSPSNKVTEKGKDVELRCDPISGHTALYWYRQSLGQGLEFLIYFQGNSAPDKSGLPSDRFSAERTGGSVSTLTIQRTQQEDSAVYLCASSSQGDQPQHFGDGTRLSIL.

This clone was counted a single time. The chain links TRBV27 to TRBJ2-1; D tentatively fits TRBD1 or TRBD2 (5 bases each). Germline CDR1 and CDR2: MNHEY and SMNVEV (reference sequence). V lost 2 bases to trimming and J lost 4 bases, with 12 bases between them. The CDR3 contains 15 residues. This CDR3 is CASSLPGAAYNEQFF. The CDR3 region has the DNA TGTGCCAGCAGTTTACCCGGGGCCGCTTACAATGAGCAGTTCTTC.

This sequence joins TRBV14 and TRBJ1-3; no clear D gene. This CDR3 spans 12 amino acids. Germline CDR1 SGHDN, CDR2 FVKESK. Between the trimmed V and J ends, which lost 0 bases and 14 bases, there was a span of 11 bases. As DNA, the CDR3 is TGTGCCAGCAGCCAAGATAGGACTGTTTTATATTTT. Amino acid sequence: CASSQDRTVLYF.

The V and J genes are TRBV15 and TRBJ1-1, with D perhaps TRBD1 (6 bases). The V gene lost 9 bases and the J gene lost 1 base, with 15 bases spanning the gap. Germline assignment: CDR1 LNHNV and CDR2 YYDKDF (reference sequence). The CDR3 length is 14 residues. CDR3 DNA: TGTGCCACTATGCTCAACAGGGAGAACACTGAAGCTTTCTTT. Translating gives CATMLNRENTEAFF.

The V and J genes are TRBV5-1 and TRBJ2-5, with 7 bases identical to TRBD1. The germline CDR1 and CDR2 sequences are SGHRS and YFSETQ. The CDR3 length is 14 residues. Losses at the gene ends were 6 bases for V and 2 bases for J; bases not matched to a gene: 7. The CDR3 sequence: CASTTGDRQETQYF. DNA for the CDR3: TGCGCCAGCACAACAGGGGATCGGCAAGAGACCCAGTACTTC.

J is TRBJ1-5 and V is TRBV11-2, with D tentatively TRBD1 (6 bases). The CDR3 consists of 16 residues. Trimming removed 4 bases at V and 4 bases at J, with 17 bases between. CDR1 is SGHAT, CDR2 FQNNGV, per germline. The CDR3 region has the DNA TGTGCCAGCAGCTCAGGCACAGGGAGACGAAATCAGCCCCAGCATTTT. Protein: CASSSGTGRRNQPQHF.

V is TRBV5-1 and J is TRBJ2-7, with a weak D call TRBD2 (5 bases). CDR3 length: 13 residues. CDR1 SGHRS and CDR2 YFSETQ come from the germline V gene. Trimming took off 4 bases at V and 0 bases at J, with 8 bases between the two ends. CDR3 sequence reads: CASSPRVSYEQYF. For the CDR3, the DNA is TGCGCCAGCAGCCCGCGGGTCTCCTACGAGCAGTACTTC.

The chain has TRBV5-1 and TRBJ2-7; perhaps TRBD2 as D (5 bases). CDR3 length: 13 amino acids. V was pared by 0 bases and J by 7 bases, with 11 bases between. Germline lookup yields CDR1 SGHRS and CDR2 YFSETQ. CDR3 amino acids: CASSLVATIEQYF. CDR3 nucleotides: TGCGCCAGCAGCTTGGTGGCGACTATTGAGCAGTACTTC.

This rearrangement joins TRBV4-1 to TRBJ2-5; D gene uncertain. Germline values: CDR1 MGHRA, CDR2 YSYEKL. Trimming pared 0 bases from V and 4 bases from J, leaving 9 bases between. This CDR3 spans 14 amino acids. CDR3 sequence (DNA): TGCGCCAGCAGCCAAGATCTCGTGAGAGAGACCCAGTACTTC. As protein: CASSQDLVRETQYF.

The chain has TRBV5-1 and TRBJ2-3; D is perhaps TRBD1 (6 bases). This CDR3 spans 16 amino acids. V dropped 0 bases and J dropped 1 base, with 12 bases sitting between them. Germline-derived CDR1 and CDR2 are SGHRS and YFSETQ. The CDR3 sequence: CASSLGGTHGTDTQYF. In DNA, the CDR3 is TGCGCCAGCAGCTTGGGGGGGACACACGGCACAGATACGCAGTATTTT. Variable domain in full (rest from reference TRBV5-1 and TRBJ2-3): KAGVTQTPRYLIKTRGQQVTLSCSPISGHRSVSWYQQTPGQGLQFLFEYFSETQRNKGNFPGRFSGRQFSNSRSEMNVSTLELGDSALYLCASSLGGTHGTDTQYFGPGTRLTVL.

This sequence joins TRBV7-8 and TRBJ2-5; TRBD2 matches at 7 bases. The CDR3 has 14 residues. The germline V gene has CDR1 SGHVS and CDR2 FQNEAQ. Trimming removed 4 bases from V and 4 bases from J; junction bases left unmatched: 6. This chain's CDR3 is CASSSGTIGETQYF. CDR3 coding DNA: TGTGCCAGCAGCTCCGGGACTATTGGAGAGACCCAGTACTTC.

CDR3 sequence reads: CASSLESLYGYTF. CDR3 in DNA: TGTGCCAGCAGCTTAGAGTCTCTCTATGGCTACACCTTC. The chain employs TRBV7-9 and TRBJ1-2; D not resolved. This CDR3 is 13 amino acids long. V lost 1 base and J 4 bases, leaving 7 bases between the germline ends. Germline V gene data show CDR1 as SEHNR and CDR2 as FQNEAQ (reference sequence).

The CDR3: CASSWTGGDTGELFF. For the CDR3, the DNA is TGCGCCAGCAGCTGGACAGGGGGCGACACCGGGGAGCTGTTTTTT. The chain links TRBV5-1 to TRBJ2-2, with TRBD1 identical over 11 bases. Trimming at V came to 3 bases and at J to 3 bases, leaving 1 base not matched to a gene. The CDR3 extends over 15 amino acids. CDR1 is SGHRS, CDR2 YFSETQ, per germline.

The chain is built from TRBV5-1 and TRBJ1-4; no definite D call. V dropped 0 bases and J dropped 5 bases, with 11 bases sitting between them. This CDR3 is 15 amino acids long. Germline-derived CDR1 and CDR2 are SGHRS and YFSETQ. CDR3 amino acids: CASSLGLQTNEKLFF. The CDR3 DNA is TGCGCCAGCAGCTTGGGGTTGCAGACCAATGAAAAACTGTTTTTT.

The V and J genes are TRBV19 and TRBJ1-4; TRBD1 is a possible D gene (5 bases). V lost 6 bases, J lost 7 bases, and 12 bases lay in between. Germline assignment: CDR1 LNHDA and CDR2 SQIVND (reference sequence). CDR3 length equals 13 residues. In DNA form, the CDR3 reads TGTGCCAGTAGAGGACATTTTTCTGAAAAACTGTTTTTT. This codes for CASRGHFSEKLFF.

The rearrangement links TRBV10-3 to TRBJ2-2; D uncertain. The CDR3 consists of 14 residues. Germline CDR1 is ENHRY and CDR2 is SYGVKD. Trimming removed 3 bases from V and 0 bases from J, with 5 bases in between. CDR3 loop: CAISDSPNTGELFF. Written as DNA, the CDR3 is TGTGCCATCAGTGACAGTCCGAACACCGGGGAGCTGTTTTTT.

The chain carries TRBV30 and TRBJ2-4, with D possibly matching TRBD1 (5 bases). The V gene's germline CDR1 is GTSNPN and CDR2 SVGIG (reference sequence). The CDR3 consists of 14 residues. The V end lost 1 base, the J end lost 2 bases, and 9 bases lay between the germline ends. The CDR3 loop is CAWSGQGTKNIQYF. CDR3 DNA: TGTGCCTGGAGTGGGCAGGGTACCAAAAACATTCAGTACTTC. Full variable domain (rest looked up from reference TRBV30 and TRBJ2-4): SQTIHQWPATLVQPVGSPLSLECTVEGTSNPNLYWYRQAAGRGLQLLFYSVGIGQISSEVPQNLSASRPQDRQFILSSKKLLLSDSGFYLCAWSGQGTKNIQYFGAGTRLSVL.

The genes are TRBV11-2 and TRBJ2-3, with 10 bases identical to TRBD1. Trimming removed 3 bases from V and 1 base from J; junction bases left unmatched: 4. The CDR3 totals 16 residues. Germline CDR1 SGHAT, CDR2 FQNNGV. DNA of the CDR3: TGTGCCAGCAGCTTTGGACAGGGGGGTGGCACAGATACGCAGTATTTT. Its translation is CASSFGQGGGTDTQYF.

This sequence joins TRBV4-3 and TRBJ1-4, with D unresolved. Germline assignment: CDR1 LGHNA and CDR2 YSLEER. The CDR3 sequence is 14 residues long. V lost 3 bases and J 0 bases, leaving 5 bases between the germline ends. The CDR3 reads CASSQFSTNEKLFF. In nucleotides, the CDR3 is TGCGCCAGCAGCCAGTTTTCAACTAATGAAAAACTGTTTTTT.

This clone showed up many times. For the CDR3, the DNA is TGTGCCAGCAGCTCCGGACAGGGGAAAAAAAACATTCAGTACTTC. This gives the protein CASSSGQGKKNIQYF. This sequence joins TRBV5-8 and TRBJ2-4; 9 bases agree with TRBD1. Germline-derived CDR1 and CDR2 are SGHTS and YDEGEE. The CDR3 totals 15 residues. J lost 4 bases, V lost 3 bases, and 5 bases had no gene match. The full variable domain, its missing parts supplied by reference TRBV5-8 and TRBJ2-4, is EAGVTQSPTHLIKTRGQQATLRCSPISGHTSVYWYQQALGLGLQFLLWYDEGEERNRGNFPPRFSGRQFPNYSSELNVNALELEDSALYLCASSSGQGKKNIQYFGAGTRLSVL.

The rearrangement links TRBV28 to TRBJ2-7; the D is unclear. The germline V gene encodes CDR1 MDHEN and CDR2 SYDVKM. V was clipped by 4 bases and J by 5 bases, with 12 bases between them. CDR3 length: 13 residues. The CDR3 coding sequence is TGTGCCAGCAGTTCGGATAGACCCCACGAGCAGTACTTC. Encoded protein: CASSSDRPHEQYF.